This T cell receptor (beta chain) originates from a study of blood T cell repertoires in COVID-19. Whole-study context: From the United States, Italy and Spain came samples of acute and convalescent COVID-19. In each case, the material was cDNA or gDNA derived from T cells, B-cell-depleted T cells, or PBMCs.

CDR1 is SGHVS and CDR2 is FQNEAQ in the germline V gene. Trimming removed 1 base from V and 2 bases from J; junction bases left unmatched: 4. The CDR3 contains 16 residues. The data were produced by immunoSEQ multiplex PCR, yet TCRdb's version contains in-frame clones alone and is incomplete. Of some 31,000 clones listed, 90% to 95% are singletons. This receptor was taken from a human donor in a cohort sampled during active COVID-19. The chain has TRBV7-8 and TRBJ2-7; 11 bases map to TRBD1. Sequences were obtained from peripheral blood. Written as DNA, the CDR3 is TGTGCCAGCAGCTTAGTTCCGGGACAGGGGGCCTACGAGCAGTACTTC. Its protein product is CASSLVPGQGAYEQYF.